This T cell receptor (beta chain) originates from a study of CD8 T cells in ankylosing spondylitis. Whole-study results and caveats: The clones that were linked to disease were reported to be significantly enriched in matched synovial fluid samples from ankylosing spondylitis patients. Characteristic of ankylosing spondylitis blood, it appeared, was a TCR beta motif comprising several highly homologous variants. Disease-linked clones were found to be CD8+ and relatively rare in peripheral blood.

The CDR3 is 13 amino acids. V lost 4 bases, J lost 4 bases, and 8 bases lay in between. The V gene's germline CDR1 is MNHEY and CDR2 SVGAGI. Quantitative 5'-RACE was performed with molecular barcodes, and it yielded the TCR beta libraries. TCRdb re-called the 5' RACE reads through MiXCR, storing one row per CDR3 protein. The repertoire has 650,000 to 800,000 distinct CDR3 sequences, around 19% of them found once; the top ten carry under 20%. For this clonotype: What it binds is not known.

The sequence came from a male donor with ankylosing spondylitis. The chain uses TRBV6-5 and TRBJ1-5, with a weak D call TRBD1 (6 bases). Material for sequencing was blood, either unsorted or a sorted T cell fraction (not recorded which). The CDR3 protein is CASSWDINQPQHF. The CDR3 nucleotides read TGTGCCAGCAGTTGGGACATAAATCAGCCCCAGCATTTT.